This T cell receptor (beta chain) was documented in a study of T cells in Graves' hyperthyroidism and ophthalmopathy. Study-wide results and caveats: Ophthalmopathy, as predicted by the model, came a median roughly 6.5 months after the prediction. Separating ophthalmopathy from stable hyperthyroidism was achieved by a 13 V-J model.

RNA transcripts served as the template for amplifying TCR beta CDR3 regions. Using the HTBI primer set, a first-round RT-PCR was run on the TCR CDR3. TCRdb reprocessed the multiplex PCR reads via MiXCR and lists one record per CDR3 protein. In the table there are 500,000 to 650,000 distinct CDR3 sequences, roughly 45% of which are singletons. Notes on this clonotype: Antigen: not known.

V lost 6 bases and J lost 3; bases outside the gene matches: 3. CDR3 length: 15 residues. A patient was excluded if there was uncontrolled infection, other autoimmune disease, pregnancy or lactation. Every diagnosis used clinical symptoms, serum thyroxine and TRAb, thyroid ultrasound and orbital computed tomography. The rearrangement joins TRBV12-3 or TRBV12-4 to TRBJ2-5; the match to TRBD2 covers 14 bases. The material sequenced was peripheral blood or thyroid tissue (not recorded which). The receptor comes from an adult woman with Graves' disease, either hyperthyroidism or ophthalmopathy (not recorded which). The CDR3 reads CASSPGLAGEETQYF. In DNA form, the CDR3 reads TGTGCCAGCAGCCCGGGACTAGCGGGAGAAGAGACCCAGTACTTC.